The clone carrying this T cell receptor (beta chain) was detected a few times. Its antigen is undetermined. This sample stems from a study of response to subunit inactivated influenza vaccine. A single record per CDR3 protein comes from TCRdb applying MiXCR to the RT-PCR reads. The data contain about 180,000 distinct CDR3 sequences, roughly 8.7% of them seen just once; the ten biggest clones take up roughly a tenth. The study's findings and limits: Every seasonal influenza vaccination brings in few new T cells, the authors suggested.

The sequence came from a man aged 50 to 59 who received an inactivated influenza vaccine. Sequenced here: non-naive T cells sorted from PBMCs, sampled on the day of vaccination.

In nucleotides, the CDR3 is TGTGCCACCAGCAGAGATCCGGCTAGCGGGAAAGAGACCCAGTACTTC. Amino acid sequence: CATSRDPASGKETQYF. The J gene is TRBJ2-5, the V gene TRBV15; 9 positions match TRBD2. The CDR3 length is 16 residues. V shed 0 bases, J shed 3 bases, and the junction held 5 bases outside the gene matches. Germline lookup yields CDR1 LNHNV and CDR2 YYDKDF (reference sequence).